This T cell receptor beta chain was documented in a study of shared clonotypes between healthy human individuals. Study findings and constraints: Unshared clonotypes carried lower generation probabilities than those common to all four donors. On the whole, naive subsets had larger estimated richness than memory subsets had.

Researchers partitioned CD4+ cells into CD45RA+ naive and CD45RA-negative memory subsets. Germline V gives CDR1 MDHEN, CDR2 SYDVKM. The CDR3 sequence is 15 residues long. Trimming removed 6 bases at V and 0 bases at J, with 14 bases between. This clone was seen only once. Its matching antigen is unknown. Sorted-subset replicate PCRs used 150 to 200 ng of genomic DNA. This amount corresponded to 30,000 to 35,000 T cell genomes. This table comes from immunoSEQ multiplex PCR, and its TCRdb copy is limited to in-frame clones, with some not included. Of approximately 2,300,000 clones listed, roughly 90% are singletons.

The TCR comes from a young man in good health. Some clones in this sample may be carry-over from other donors' samples. The sample consisted of naive CD4+ T cells from PBMCs. Subset noted: CD45RA+ positively selected. The rearrangement links TRBV28 to TRBJ1-1; no definite D call. The CDR3 sequence is CASRESGSLNTEAFF. The CDR3 DNA sequence: TGTGCCAGCAGGGAAAGCGGCAGCTTGAACACTGAAGCTTTCTTT.